The next 21 T cell receptor beta chains were all read from a single sample in a study of blood T cell repertoires in COVID-19. TCRdb's table, derived via immunoSEQ multiplex PCR, lists solely in-frame clones and lacks some. The sample consists of 190,000 or so clones, roughly four fifths of them appearing once. Material: PBMCs or T cells enriched from blood (not recorded which). The source is a man in his forties who had recovered from COVID-19.

The chain combines TRBV19 with TRBJ2-7; TRBD1 matches at 10 bases. Germline V gene lookup returns CDR1 LNHDA and CDR2 SQIVND (reference sequence). The CDR3 is 19 amino acids. J gave up 0 bases and V 6 bases, and 17 bases lay outside the gene matches. As DNA, the CDR3 is TGTGCCAGTAGCCGGCGTCGGACAGGGGGTTTTAACCCCTCCTACGAGCAGTACTTC. It is translated as CASSRRRTGGFNPSYEQYF.

This clone appeared once. The chain carries TRBV29-1 and TRBJ1-1; D not resolved. Germline loops: CDR1 SQVTM, CDR2 ANQGSEA. Trimming took off 7 bases at V and 3 bases at J, with 15 bases between the two ends. This CDR3 comprises 13 residues. The CDR3 region has the DNA TGCAGCGCTGGAGGGATATACGACACTGAAGCTTTCTTT. Its translation is CSAGGIYDTEAFF.

The chain joins TRBV7-9 to TRBJ1-5, with 9 bases that match TRBD1. Germline trimming cut 3 bases from V and 3 bases from J; bases unmatched to any gene: 12. CDR1 SEHNR and CDR2 FQNEAQ come from the germline V gene (reference sequence). There are 18 residues in the CDR3. The CDR3 loop is CASSLVQQGAKDNQPQHF. The DNA for the CDR3 is TGTGCCAGCAGCTTGGTACAACAGGGGGCTAAGGACAATCAGCCCCAGCATTTT.

The CDR3 nucleotides are TGTGCCATCAGTGAGTCTGGGACTACTAACAATGAGCAGTTCTTC. The encoded protein is CAISESGTTNNEQFF. The gene calls are TRBV10-3 and TRBJ2-1, with 7 nucleotides matching TRBD2. Germline CDR1 is ENHRY and CDR2 is SYGVKD. J lost 5 bases, V lost 0 bases, and 4 bases had no gene match. The CDR3 runs 15 residues.

The chain employs TRBV5-1 and TRBJ2-7, with 8 bases lining up with TRBD2. This CDR3 is 15 amino acids long. After removal of 0 bases from V and 2 bases from J, the junction contained 4 bases not matched to a gene. CDR1 and CDR2 from the germline V gene are SGHRS and YFSETQ. The CDR3 spells CASSLGLAGTYEQYF. The CDR3 DNA sequence: TGCGCCAGCAGCTTGGGGCTAGCGGGCACCTACGAGCAGTACTTC.

The chain carries TRBV7-6 and TRBJ2-7; D not certain. The ends were cut back, 8 bases at V and 0 bases at J, with 14 bases in the middle. This CDR3 is 14 amino acids long. The germline V gene has CDR1 SGHVS and CDR2 FNYEAQ. In DNA, the CDR3 is TGTGCCAGCGCTCTAGAGGTAACCTCCTACGAGCAGTACTTC. It codes for CASALEVTSYEQYF.

This clone was picked up a small number of times. The junction departs from germline at one end; a sequencing error may be responsible. The V call is TRBV2, the J call TRBJ1-6, with D maybe TRBD1 (5 bases). The germline CDR1 and CDR2 sequences are SNHLY and FYNNEI. The CDR3 covers 15 residues. The CDR3 sequence: CASKKQTAYNSPLHF. In DNA form, the CDR3 reads TGTGCCAGCAAAAAGCAGACAGCCTACAATTCACCCCTCCACTTT.

The chain is built from TRBV3-1 (or the pseudogene TRBV3-2) and TRBJ2-1, with a possible D match to TRBD2 (5 bases). Germline CDR1 and CDR2: LGHDT and YNNKEL (reference sequence). This CDR3 contains 15 residues. Trimming cost V 7 bases and J 7 bases, with 20 bases left between them. The CDR3 DNA sequence: TGTGCCAGCACTAGCCTTGGCGGGTCGGGAAATGAGCAGTTCTTC. Protein: CASTSLGGSGNEQFF.

The rearrangement joins TRBV6-8 to TRBJ2-1; D possibly corresponds to TRBD2 (5 bases). There are 10 residues in the CDR3. Between the trimmed V and J ends, which lost 6 bases and 9 bases, there was a span of 6 bases. CDR1 MNHGY and CDR2 SAAAGT come from the germline V gene. In DNA, the CDR3 is TGTGCCAGCAGGGACTGTGAGCAGTTCTTC. Translated, it gives CASRDCEQFF.

This chain links TRBV4-2 with TRBJ2-7, with 8 positions matching TRBD2. Germline V gene sequence: CDR1 LGHNA, CDR2 YNFKEQ. There are 14 residues in the CDR3. V was pared by 2 bases and J by 11 bases, with 11 bases of the junction left unmatched. The CDR3 sequence: CASSQSQRETPEYF. CDR3 DNA sequence: TGTGCCAGCAGCCAATCCCAGCGGGAGACTCCCGAGTACTTC.

The rearrangement uses TRBV18 and TRBJ1-4; tentatively, D is TRBD1 (6 bases). The V end lost 9 bases, the J end lost 6 bases, and 20 bases lay between the germline ends. This CDR3 spans 15 amino acids. Germline-derived CDR1 and CDR2 are KGHSH and LQKENI. As DNA, the CDR3 is TGTGCCAGTTCTTTACAGGGCCTCTTGGATGAAAAACTGTTTTTT. This codes for CASSLQGLLDEKLFF.

CDR3 in amino acids: CASRLPPMSSYNEQFF. The CDR3 DNA reads TGTGCAAGTCGCTTGCCCCCCATGAGCTCCTACAATGAGCAGTTCTTC. The J gene is TRBJ2-1, the V gene TRBV12-2; TRBD2 reflects the table's D call only, with no check against the DNA. TRBV12-2 is a listed pseudogene. The CDR3 is made up of 16 amino acids.

The chain links TRBV11-2 to TRBJ1-1, with 7 bases identical to TRBD1. Losses at the gene ends were 5 bases for V and 1 base for J; bases not matched to a gene: 4. This CDR3 is 14 amino acids long. Germline CDR1 reads SGHAT; CDR2 reads FQNNGV. Here the CDR3 reads CASSGQGGNTEAFF. The CDR3 region has the DNA TGTGCCAGCAGCGGTCAGGGGGGGAACACTGAAGCTTTCTTT.

This chain links TRBV5-1 with TRBJ1-5; TRBD1 might be the D (6 bases). From germline, CDR1 is SGHRS and CDR2 YFSETQ. The CDR3 consists of 13 residues. V lost 1 base to trimming and J lost 7 bases, with 9 bases between them. CDR3 DNA sequence: TGCGCCAGCAGCTTGTCTCAGGGGCAGCCCCAGCATTTT. Protein product: CASSLSQGQPQHF.

This sequence joins TRBV18 and TRBJ2-1; weak D call: TRBD1 (6 bases). This CDR3 is built from 13 residues. Germline lookup yields CDR1 KGHSH and CDR2 LQKENI. Between the trimmed V and J ends, which lost 8 bases and 2 bases, there was a span of 10 bases. Here the CDR3 DNA reads TGTGCCAGCCACAGGGCTACCTACAATGAGCAGTTCTTC. Protein sequence: CASHRATYNEQFF.

V usage is TRBV5-1 and J usage is TRBJ2-3; D might be TRBD2 (5 bases). The CDR3 has 13 residues. Trimming took 2 bases from V and 4 from J, leaving 8 bases between them. Per germline, CDR1 SGHRS and CDR2 YFSETQ. The CDR3 sequence is CASSFRESDTQYF. DNA for the CDR3: TGCGCCAGCAGCTTCCGGGAATCAGATACGCAGTATTTT.

The chain employs TRBV29-1 and TRBJ1-2; 9 bases are a match to TRBD1. Trimming cost V 6 bases and J 4 bases; bases outside gene matches: 6. The germline V gene has CDR1 SQVTM and CDR2 ANQGSEA. The CDR3 loop spans 13 amino acids. The CDR3 DNA follows: TGCAGCGTGGGAACAGGGGGCGGCTATGGCTACACCTTC. Its protein product is CSVGTGGGYGYTF.

The chain uses TRBV3-1 (or the pseudogene TRBV3-2) and TRBJ2-5; no clear D. The CDR3 is 12 residues long. Germline V gene data show CDR1 as LGHDT and CDR2 as YNNKEL (reference sequence). V was shortened by 1 base and J by 4 bases, with 4 bases between the two germline ends. This chain's CDR3 is CASSQGRETQYF. CDR3 nucleotide sequence: TGTGCCAGCAGCCAAGGTAGAGAGACCCAGTACTTC.

This clone was seen once. The chain couples TRBV4-1 to TRBJ2-7; no reliable D call. The CDR3 is 16 amino acids. Germline V gene sequence: CDR1 MGHRA, CDR2 YSYEKL. Trimming stripped 0 bases from V and 5 bases from J, with 17 bases between. This CDR3 is CASSQDVVSSRDEQYF. In nucleotides, the CDR3 is TGCGCCAGCAGCCAAGATGTGGTCAGTTCTCGGGACGAGCAGTACTTC.

This rearrangement joins TRBV10-3 to TRBJ1-2; D is possibly TRBD1 (6 bases). Germline V gene data show CDR1 as ENHRY and CDR2 as SYGVKD. Deletions cut 3 bases from V and 7 bases from J, with 18 bases between. This CDR3 contains 15 residues. Here the CDR3 DNA reads TGTGCCATCAGTGAAACTTTTACAGGGACCGGTGGCTACACCTTC. Encoded protein: CAISETFTGTGGYTF.

The chain couples TRBV15 to TRBJ1-1; D unresolved. The CDR3 covers 12 residues. V was clipped by 0 bases and J by 7 bases, with 6 bases between them. Germline CDR1 LNHNV, CDR2 YYDKDF (reference sequence). This chain's CDR3 is CATSRDRYEAFF. The CDR3 DNA follows: TGTGCCACCAGCAGAGACCGTTATGAAGCTTTCTTT. The full variable domain, rest sourced from reference TRBV15 and TRBJ1-1, is DAMVIQNPRYQVTQFGKPVTLSCSQTLNHNVMYWYQQKSSQAPKLLFHYYDKDFNNEADTPDNFQSRRPNTSFCFLDIRSPGLGDTAMYLCATSRDRYEAFFGQGTRLTVV.